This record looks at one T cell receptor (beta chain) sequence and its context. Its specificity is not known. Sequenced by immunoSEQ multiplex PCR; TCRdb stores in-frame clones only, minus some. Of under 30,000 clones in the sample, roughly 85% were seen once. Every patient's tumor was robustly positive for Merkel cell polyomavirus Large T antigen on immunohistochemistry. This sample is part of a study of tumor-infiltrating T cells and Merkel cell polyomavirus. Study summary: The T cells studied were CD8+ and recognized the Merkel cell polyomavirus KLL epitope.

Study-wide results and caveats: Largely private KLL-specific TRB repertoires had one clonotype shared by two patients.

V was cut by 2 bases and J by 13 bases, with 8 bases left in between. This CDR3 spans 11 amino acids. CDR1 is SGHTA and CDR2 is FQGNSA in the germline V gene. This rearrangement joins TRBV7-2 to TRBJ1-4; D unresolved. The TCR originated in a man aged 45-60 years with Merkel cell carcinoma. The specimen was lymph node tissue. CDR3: CASSLSEGLFF. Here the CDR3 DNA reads TGTGCCAGCAGCTTAAGCGAGGGACTGTTTTTT.